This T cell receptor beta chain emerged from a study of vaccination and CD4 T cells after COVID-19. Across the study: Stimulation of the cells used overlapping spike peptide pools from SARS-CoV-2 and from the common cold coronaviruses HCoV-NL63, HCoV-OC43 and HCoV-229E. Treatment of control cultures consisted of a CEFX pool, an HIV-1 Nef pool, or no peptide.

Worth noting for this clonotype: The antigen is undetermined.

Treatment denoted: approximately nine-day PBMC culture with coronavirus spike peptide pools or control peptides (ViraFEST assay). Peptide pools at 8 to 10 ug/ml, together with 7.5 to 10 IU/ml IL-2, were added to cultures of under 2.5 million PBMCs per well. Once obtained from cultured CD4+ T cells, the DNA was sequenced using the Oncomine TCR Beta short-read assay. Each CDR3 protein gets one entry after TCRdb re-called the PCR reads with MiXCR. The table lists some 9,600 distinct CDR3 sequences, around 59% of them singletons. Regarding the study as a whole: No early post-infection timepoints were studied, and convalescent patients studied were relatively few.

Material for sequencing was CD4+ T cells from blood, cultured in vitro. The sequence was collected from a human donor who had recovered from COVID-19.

In nucleotides, the CDR3 is TGTGCCAGCAGCTTAAGGACAACCTACGAGCAGTACTTC. It is translated as CASSLRTTYEQYF. The chain recombines TRBV7-2 with TRBJ2-7; tentative D call: TRBD1 (5 bases). The V gene lost 2 bases and the J gene lost 2 bases, with 7 bases spanning the gap. Germline lookup yields CDR1 SGHTA and CDR2 FQGNSA. This CDR3 spans 13 amino acids. The full variable domain, its missing parts supplied by reference TRBV7-2 and TRBJ2-7, is GAGVSQSPSNKVTEKGKDVELRCDPISGHTALYWYRQSLGQGLEFLIYFQGNSAPDKSGLPSDRFSAERTGGSVSTLTIQRTQQEDSAVYLCASSLRTTYEQYFGPGTRLTVT.